One sample yielded the 31 T cell receptor beta chains listed below, sequenced in a study of graft-versus-host responses after intestinal transplantation. TCRdb's table, derived via immunoSEQ multiplex PCR, lists solely in-frame clones and lacks some. The sample has 15,000 to 20,000 clones, 38% seen once. The sample here was alloreactive CD4+ T cells from a mixed lymphocyte reaction culture, taken before intestinal transplant. Documented subset: CFSE-low proliferating T cells sorted from approximately six-day pre-transplant mixed lymphocyte reaction (GvH or HvG direction). The receptors shown here come from a human patient who received an intestinal transplant.

This clone was found a few times. This sequence joins TRBV5-1 and TRBJ1-6; 9 positions match TRBD1. Unmatched junction bases numbered 5, after V lost 4 bases and J lost 9 bases. Germline CDR1 reads SGHRS; CDR2 reads YFSETQ. The CDR3 length is 14 residues. The CDR3 DNA is TGCGCCAGCAGCGTGGACAGGGGTGGTTCACCCCTCCACTTT. Translation gives CASSVDRGGSPLHF.

This clone was observed a few times. The rearrangement uses TRBV30 and TRBJ1-5; D possibly corresponds to TRBD1 (5 bases). This CDR3 region has 14 residues. Germline values: CDR1 GTSNPN, CDR2 SVGIG (reference sequence). The V end was cut by 1 base, the J end by 6 bases, with 13 bases between. CDR3 sequence reads: CAWSGGIRSQPQHF. The CDR3 DNA is TGTGCCTGGAGTGGGGGCATTCGGAGTCAGCCCCAGCATTTT.

The chain joins TRBV19 to TRBJ1-2; 9 nucleotides match TRBD1. Germline loops: CDR1 LNHDA, CDR2 SQIVND (reference sequence). The V and J ends lost 5 bases and 12 bases, in that order; junction bases with no gene match: 7. CDR3 size: 12 residues. As DNA, the CDR3 is TGTGCCAGTAGTCCCTCACAGGGGGCAAACACCTTC. Residues: CASSPSQGANTF.

This clone occurred a few times. The chain joins TRBV28 to TRBJ1-5, with unresolved D. This CDR3 is built from 15 residues. Deletions cut 7 bases from V and 2 bases from J, with 15 bases between. CDR1 MDHEN and CDR2 SYDVKM come from the germline V gene. The CDR3 bases are TGTGCCAGCATACCCGGCGGGCCCCGCAATCAGCCCCAGCATTTT. Translating it yields CASIPGGPRNQPQHF.

This chain uses TRBV2 with TRBJ2-2; possibly TRBD1 for D (6 bases). The CDR3 loop spans 15 amino acids. Trimming took off 2 bases at V and 5 bases at J, with 12 bases between the two ends. Looked up from germline, CDR1 is SNHLY and CDR2 is FYNNEI. The CDR3 region has the DNA TGTGCCAGCAGTGAATTGGGACAACGGACCGGGGAGCTGTTTTTT. The encoded protein is CASSELGQRTGELFF.

The rearrangement uses TRBV2 and TRBJ1-1; TRBD1 might be the D (6 bases). The V gene's germline CDR1 is SNHLY and CDR2 FYNNEI. CDR3 size: 16 residues. V was clipped by 8 bases and J by 0 bases, with 19 bases between them. This chain's CDR3 is CASFKRGRALNTEAFF. Written as DNA, the CDR3 is TGTGCCAGCTTCAAACGGGGGCGGGCTTTGAACACTGAAGCTTTCTTT.

This chain connects TRBV21-1 to TRBJ2-5; the DNA was not used to check the table's D call, TRBD1. TRBV21-1 is assigned pseudogene status. There are 14 residues in the CDR3. The CDR3 reads CASSSPRQGETQYF. The CDR3 DNA is TGTGCCAGCAGCTCACCCAGACAGGGGGAGACCCAGTACTTC.

CDR3 bases: TGTGCCAGCAGGCGGGGGGGGAATCAGCCCCAGCATTTT. Translating it yields CASRRGGNQPQHF. This chain uses TRBV7-4 with TRBJ1-5; D is perhaps TRBD1 (5 bases). CDR1 is SGHVT, CDR2 SQSDAQ, per germline. V shed 6 bases and J shed 4 bases, with 10 bases lying between them. The length of the CDR3 is 13 residues.

The chain combines TRBV10-3 with TRBJ2-5; D possibly uses TRBD1 or TRBD2 (5 bases each). Germline-derived CDR1 and CDR2 are ENHRY and SYGVKD. The CDR3 spans 15 residues. Between the trimmed V and J ends, which lost 5 bases and 3 bases, there was a span of 16 bases. The CDR3 loop reads CAISPGALSEETQYF. The CDR3 bases are TGTGCCATCAGTCCCGGGGCTTTATCCGAAGAGACCCAGTACTTC.

This clone was detected only a few times. The V and J genes are TRBV7-2 and TRBJ2-2, with D tentatively TRBD1 (6 bases). V lost 5 bases, J lost 6 bases, and 13 bases lay in between. Germline loops: CDR1 SGHTA, CDR2 FQGNSA. The CDR3 has 14 residues. For the CDR3, the DNA is TGTGCCAGCAGCCCGGGACATTATGCCGGGGAGCTGTTTTTT. Residues: CASSPGHYAGELFF.

The chain uses TRBV21-1 and TRBJ2-3. TRBV21-1 constitutes a pseudogene. This CDR3 is 15 amino acids long. CDR3 sequence (DNA): TGTGCCAGCAGCAAAGGACGCTGCTGCACAGATACGCAGTATTTT. Its translation: CASSKGRCCTDTQYF.

This clone was seen once. The chain has TRBV7-9 and TRBJ2-5; 7 nucleotides match TRBD2. V trimming: 3 bases; J trimming: 5 bases; junction bases outside the gene matches: 15. CDR1 SEHNR and CDR2 FQNEAQ come from the germline V gene (reference sequence). The CDR3 spans 17 residues. DNA of the CDR3: TGTGCCAGCAGCTTGGAACTCGCGGGGGTTGCCGAGGAGACCCAGTACTTC. This gives the protein CASSLELAGVAEETQYF.

V usage is TRBV6-1 and J usage is TRBJ1-5; the D is unclear. There are 13 residues in the CDR3. Trimming stripped 6 bases from V and 10 bases from J, with 16 bases between. CDR1 and CDR2 (germline): MNHNS, SASEGT. CDR3: CASRLVGDSPQHF. As DNA, the CDR3 is TGTGCCAGCAGACTTGTGGGAGATTCCCCCCAGCATTTT.

The J gene is TRBJ1-2, the V gene TRBV5-1; unclear D gene. Germline-derived CDR1 and CDR2 are SGHRS and YFSETQ. This CDR3 spans 14 amino acids. The ends were cut back, 1 base at V and 8 bases at J, with 15 bases in the middle. CDR3 sequence (DNA): TGCGCCAGCAGCTTGCGGGATCGATACTCCGGCTACACCTTC. Its protein is CASSLRDRYSGYTF. Supplemented by reference TRBV5-1 and TRBJ1-2, the full variable domain reads KAGVTQTPRYLIKTRGQQVTLSCSPISGHRSVSWYQQTPGQGLQFLFEYFSETQRNKGNFPGRFSGRQFSNSRSEMNVSTLELGDSALYLCASSLRDRYSGYTFGSGTRLTVV.

This clone came up a few times. The chain links TRBV19 to TRBJ2-1; 9 positions match TRBD2. This CDR3 spans 12 amino acids. CDR1 and CDR2 from the germline V gene are LNHDA and SQIVND (reference sequence). Germline trimming cut 8 bases from V and 9 bases from J; bases unmatched to any gene: 5. CDR3 sequence (DNA): TGTGCCAGTGCGGGGGGGCCGGGTGAGCAGTTCTTC. This translates into CASAGGPGEQFF.

The genes are TRBV6-1 and TRBJ2-1; D is unclear. Trimming stripped 5 bases from V and 13 bases from J, with 18 bases between. CDR3 length equals 13 residues. Germline CDR1 MNHNS, CDR2 SASEGT. The CDR3 reads CASSTRPAGSQFF. As DNA, the CDR3 is TGTGCCAGCAGTACCCGACCAGCAGGATCCCAGTTCTTC.

This clone appeared a few times. CDR3 residues: CASSLGQVNQPQHF. In DNA form, the CDR3 reads TGTGCCAGCAGCTTAGGACAGGTCAATCAGCCCCAGCATTTT. The genes are TRBV7-9 and TRBJ1-5, with TRBD1 as a possible D gene (6 bases). Trimming took off 1 base at V and 3 bases at J, with 7 bases between the two ends. This CDR3 region has 14 residues. Germline V gene data show CDR1 as SEHNR and CDR2 as FQNEAQ (reference sequence). Based on the CDR3 plus reference TRBV7-9 and TRBJ1-5, the full variable domain is DTGVSQNPRHKITKRGQNVTFRCDPISEHNRLYWYRQTLGQGPEFLTYFQNEAQLEKSRLLSDRFSAERPKGSFSTLEIQRTEQGDSAMYLCASSLGQVNQPQHFGDGTRLSIL.

The chain joins TRBV6-6 to TRBJ1-4; 7 bases map to TRBD1. The J segment lost 7 bases and the V segment lost 0 bases, leaving 5 bases of the junction unmatched. The CDR3 runs 15 residues. Germline CDR1 and CDR2: MNHNY and SVGAGI (reference sequence). The CDR3 protein is CASSYSGGGSEKLFF. The CDR3 DNA follows: TGTGCCAGCAGTTACTCAGGGGGCGGAAGTGAAAAACTGTTTTTT.

The gene calls are TRBV19 and TRBJ2-5, with D unresolved. CDR3 size: 13 residues. Trimming removed 3 bases from V and 7 bases from J, with 12 bases in between. Germline CDR1 LNHDA, CDR2 SQIVND (reference sequence). DNA for the CDR3: TGTGCCAGTAGTATTGGTAGATCTGGGACCCAGTACTTC. Translation: CASSIGRSGTQYF.

This clone appeared a few times. Germline is not matched at one junction end, which may reflect a read error. This rearrangement joins TRBV5-1 to TRBJ1-2; 7 positions match TRBD1. Germline CDR1 SGHRS, CDR2 YFSETQ. This CDR3 has 16 amino acids. DNA of the CDR3: TGCGCCAGCAGTTTGGGCCCCGGGACAGCCACTTATGGCTACACCTTC. This encodes CASSLGPGTATYGYTF.

By share, this clone counts as medium-sized. The rearrangement uses TRBV19 and TRBJ1-3; 8 bases fit TRBD1. The length of the CDR3 is 14 residues. V gave up 6 bases and J gave up 3 bases; unmatched junction bases: 4. CDR1 LNHDA and CDR2 SQIVND come from the germline V gene (reference sequence). CDR3 nucleotide sequence: TGTGCCAGTAGGCCCGGACAGGGTGGAAACACCATATATTTT. This sequence encodes CASRPGQGGNTIYF.

The rearrangement uses TRBV2 and TRBJ2-3, with D possibly being TRBD1 (5 bases). The V gene lost 6 bases and the J gene lost 2 bases, with 21 bases spanning the gap. CDR1 SNHLY and CDR2 FYNNEI come from the germline V gene. This CDR3 has 17 residues. The DNA of the CDR3 is TGTGCCAGCAGCCCTACCCGACAGAGAAGGGCCACAGATACGCAGTATTTT. This sequence encodes CASSPTRQRRATDTQYF.

The chain recombines TRBV29-1 with TRBJ1-1; D is unresolved. CDR1 SQVTM and CDR2 ANQGSEA come from the germline V gene. V was cut by 3 bases and J by 4 bases, with 9 bases left in between. This CDR3 is built from 12 residues. CDR3 region: CSVDRRSTEAFF. The DNA of the CDR3 is TGCAGCGTTGATAGGCGGTCCACTGAAGCTTTCTTT. Filled out from reference TRBV29-1 and TRBJ1-1, the complete variable domain reads SAVISQKPSRDICQRGTSLTIQCQVDSQVTMMFWYRQQPGQSLTLIATANQGSEATYESGFVIDKFPISRPNLTFSTLTVSNMSPEDSSIYLCSVDRRSTEAFFGQGTRLTVV.

The table lists this clone with a few counts. The chain couples TRBV6-5 to TRBJ1-5; unclear D gene. The CDR3 has 12 residues. Deletions cut 2 bases from V and 7 bases from J, with 6 bases between. CDR1 is MNHEY, CDR2 SVGAGI, per germline. CDR3 loop: CASSYVQQPQHF. Here the CDR3 DNA reads TGTGCCAGCAGTTACGTTCAACAGCCCCAGCATTTT.

V gene TRBV18 combines with J gene TRBJ1-2; weak D call: TRBD1 (5 bases). Looked up from germline, CDR1 is KGHSH and CDR2 is LQKENI. This CDR3 has 15 amino acids. The ends were cut back, 1 base at V and 2 bases at J, with 11 bases in the middle. CDR3 sequence reads: CASSPRGRGNYGYTF. The CDR3 DNA follows: TGTGCCAGCTCACCACGGGGTAGGGGCAACTATGGCTACACCTTC.

The chain joins TRBV30 to TRBJ2-2; D is uncertain. The CDR3 sequence is 16 residues long. Deletions cut 4 bases from V and 0 bases from J, with 15 bases between. The germline CDR1 and CDR2 sequences are GTSNPN and SVGIG (reference sequence). Here the CDR3 reads CAWTPFGRPNTGELFF. CDR3 nucleotide sequence: TGTGCCTGGACCCCCTTCGGACGGCCGAACACCGGGGAGCTGTTTTTT.

The chain is built from TRBV11-3 and TRBJ2-5; perhaps TRBD1 as D (5 bases). V was trimmed by 5 bases and J by 5 bases, leaving 6 bases between them. CDR1 is SGHNT, CDR2 YENEEA, per germline. The CDR3 runs 11 residues. The CDR3 sequence: CASSDSETQYF. CDR3 DNA sequence: TGTGCCAGCAGCGACAGCGAGACCCAGTACTTC.

The chain joins TRBV6-6 to TRBJ1-2; a weak D match, TRBD1 (5 bases). Germline assignment: CDR1 MNHNY and CDR2 SVGAGI (reference sequence). This CDR3 region has 16 residues. The germline V and J ends were trimmed by 0 bases and 0 bases, with 11 bases remaining between them. The CDR3, as DNA: TGTGCCAGCAGTTACTCTAAGGGACTAGCTAACTATGGCTACACCTTC. Its protein product is CASSYSKGLANYGYTF.

The V and J genes are TRBV10-3 and TRBJ1-1, with 7 nucleotides matching TRBD1. J lost 0 bases, V lost 7 bases, and 2 bases had no gene match. Germline CDR1 ENHRY, CDR2 SYGVKD. This CDR3 has 13 residues. CDR3 protein: CAIKGAMNTEAFF. The CDR3 nucleotides are TGTGCCATCAAGGGGGCCATGAACACTGAAGCTTTCTTT.

The genes are TRBV7-2 and TRBJ2-1; D not resolved. In germline, CDR1 is SGHTA, CDR2 FQGNSA. The CDR3 covers 17 residues. V was shortened by 5 bases and J by 0 bases, with 17 bases between the two germline ends. CDR3 in DNA: TGTGCCAGCAGCCCGCACGGCGGCGCCCCCTCCTACAATGAGCAGTTCTTC. This sequence encodes CASSPHGGAPSYNEQFF.

This clone came up once. CDR3 DNA: TGTGCCAGCACGTACAGGGGGGGCAATCAGCCCCAGCATTTT. Its protein is CASTYRGGNQPQHF. The V call is TRBV2, the J call TRBJ1-5; 8 bases are shared with TRBD1. The CDR3 contains 14 residues. The germline gives CDR1 SNHLY, CDR2 FYNNEI. Trimming took 7 bases from V and 2 from J; bases not matched to a gene: 4.